The sequence of this T cell receptor beta chain was determined in a study of CD8 T cells in ankylosing spondylitis. This clonotype was counted at least ten times. The CDR3 spans 15 residues. Germline CDR1 reads SGHRS; CDR2 reads YFSETQ. Between the trimmed V and J ends, which lost 0 bases and 1 base, there was a span of 7 bases. TCRdb itself ran the 5' RACE reads through MiXCR, one entry per CDR3 protein. The sample has about 130,000 distinct CDR3 sequences; around 10% are singletons. The sequencing sample was made of blood, either unsorted or a sorted T cell fraction (not recorded which). This sequence was found in a female donor with ankylosing spondylitis or in good health (not recorded which). The V gene is TRBV5-1, the J gene TRBJ2-2; no reliable D call. In nucleotides, the CDR3 is TGCGCCAGCAGCTTGGGGACGGTGAACACCGGGGAGCTGTTTTTT. It is translated as CASSLGTVNTGELFF.